This is a list of T cell receptor beta chains from one sample in a study of blood T cell repertoires in COVID-19. This table comes from immunoSEQ multiplex PCR, and its TCRdb copy is limited to in-frame clones, with some not included. The sample gives about 200,000 clones, 85% of which show up once; 18% is in the top ten. The sample was PBMCs or T cells enriched from blood (not recorded which). The receptor set was obtained from a man between 35 and 55 years old who had recovered from COVID-19. Both conserved end residues are part of each CDR3. Fields, in order: J gene, V gene, clone size, D gene, CDR3 protein, CDR3 DNA. D genes are given only for firm matches. Clone size is shown for a subset of rows, as once, few, many or a class of expanded clone.

TRBJ2-1,TRBV5-5,NA,NA,CASSFQISSYNEQFF,TGTGCCAGCAGCTTTCAGATAAGCTCCTACAATGAGCAGTTCTTC
TRBJ2-3,TRBV28,once,NA,CASSTLPSRVDTQYF,TGTGCCAGCAGTACCCTCCCCTCCAGGGTAGATACGCAGTATTTT
TRBJ1-6,TRBV9,NA,NA,CASSVGGGHNSPLHF,TGTGCCAGCAGCGTAGGGGGGGGGCATAATTCACCCCTCCACTTT
TRBJ1-6,TRBV28,NA,NA,CASRGPWTENSPLHF,TGTGCCAGCAGAGGCCCATGGACAGAAAATTCACCCCTCCACTTT
TRBJ2-5,TRBV18,NA,TRBD1,CASSPSTGALQETQYF,TGTGCCAGCTCACCATCGACAGGGGCATTACAAGAGACCCAGTACTTC
TRBJ1-1,TRBV10-3,NA,TRBD1,CVISGDRVGDTEAFF,TGTGTCATCAGTGGAGACAGGGTGGGAGACACTGAAGCTTTCTTT
TRBJ1-1,TRBV5-5,NA,NA,CASSWTRDTEAFF,TGTGCCAGCAGCTGGACACGGGACACTGAAGCTTTCTTT
TRBJ2-2,TRBV18,NA,NA,CASSPQTATGELFF,TGTGCCAGCTCACCACAGACAGCCACCGGGGAGCTGTTTTTT
TRBJ1-1,TRBV15,NA,TRBD1,CATSRDSSGDSFWTEAFF,TGTGCCACCAGCAGAGATTCTTCCGGGGACAGCTTTTGGACTGAAGCTTTCTTT
TRBJ2-3,TRBV7-9,NA,TRBD2,CASSKLAGGSTDTQYF,TGTGCCAGCAGCAAACTAGCGGGAGGTTCCACAGATACGCAGTATTTT
TRBJ1-6,TRBV19,NA,TRBD1,CASSTRDRVWNSPLHF,TGTGCCAGTAGTACCAGAGACAGGGTGTGGAATTCACCCCTCCACTTT
TRBJ1-5,TRBV28,NA,TRBD1,CASSLDRDNQPQHF,TGTGCCAGCAGTCTCGACAGGGACAATCAGCCCCAGCATTTT
TRBJ1-5,TRBV2,NA,NA,CASSAGTPETQHF,TGTGCCAGCAGCGCTGGGACACCTGAAACCCAGCATTTT
TRBJ1-5,TRBV2,NA,TRBD1,CASNSRGGSNQPQHF,TGTGCCAGCAACTCACGAGGGGGCTCCAATCAGCCCCAGCATTTT
TRBJ1-1,TRBV5-4,NA,TRBD1,CASSSHGTVNTEAFF,TGTGCCAGCAGCTCTCACGGGACAGTGAACACTGAAGCTTTCTTT
TRBJ2-7,TRBV7-3,few,NA,CASSLMGGQHVPYEQYF,TGTGCCAGCAGCTTAATGGGCGGACAACATGTCCCCTACGAGCAGTACTTC
TRBJ1-5,TRBV30,few,NA,CAWSDTLDQPQHF,TGTGCCTGGAGTGATACCTTAGATCAGCCCCAGCATTTT
TRBJ2-5,TRBV7-9,NA,TRBD1,CASSEDRGGGTQYF,TGTGCCAGCAGCGAGGACAGGGGCGGTGGGACCCAGTACTTC
TRBJ2-7,TRBV25-1,NA,NA,CASSGQGIYEQYF,TGTGCCAGCAGTGGGCAGGGTATCTACGAGCAGTACTTC
TRBJ2-7,TRBV18,NA,TRBD2,CASSPSAGEPSYEQYF,TGTGCCAGCTCACCATCAGCGGGAGAACCCTCCTACGAGCAGTACTTC
TRBJ2-7,TRBV6-1,NA,NA,CASSDGQYQYEQYF,TGTGCCAGCAGTGACGGACAATACCAATACGAGCAGTACTTC
TRBJ1-2,TRBV6-5,NA,TRBD1,CASSYTGQGDNYGYTF,TGTGCCAGCAGTTACACCGGACAGGGGGATAACTATGGCTACACCTTC
TRBJ2-1,TRBV15,NA,NA,CATSSAGPFPRFF,TGTGCCACCAGCAGTGCGGGACCTTTTCCGCGGTTCTTC
TRBJ2-5,TRBV18,NA,TRBD1,CASSPRDRGTRQETQYF,TGTGCCAGCTCACCGAGAGACAGGGGAACGAGACAAGAGACCCAGTACTTC
TRBJ1-4,TRBV5-4,NA,TRBD1,CASSLGGGGEKLFF,TGTGCCAGCAGCTTAGGGGGCGGCGGTGAAAAACTGTTTTTT
TRBJ1-3,TRBV28,NA,TRBD1,CATGDRAGNTIYF,TGTGCCACCGGGGACAGGGCTGGAAACACCATATATTTT
TRBJ2-7,TRBV7-8,NA,TRBD2,CASSPEPPSGRYEQYF,TGTGCCAGCAGCCCCGAGCCCCCTAGCGGGAGATACGAGCAGTACTTC
TRBJ2-2,TRBV15,NA,TRBD2,CATSRDRAGGTGELFF,TGTGCCACCAGCAGAGATAGAGCGGGAGGGACCGGGGAGCTGTTTTTT
TRBJ2-7,TRBV6-5,NA,TRBD1,CASSYSTGQFYEQYF,TGTGCCAGCAGTTACTCGACAGGGCAGTTCTACGAGCAGTACTTC
TRBJ1-6,TRBV27,NA,NA,CASSLSWSSPLHF,TGTGCCAGCAGTTTATCATGGAGCTCACCCCTCCACTTT
TRBJ2-4,TRBV5-4,NA,NA,CASSTGIPPSIQYF,TGTGCCAGCAGCACGGGAATCCCCCCCAGCATTCAGTACTTC
TRBJ2-1,TRBV5-4,NA,NA,CASRAGGGYNEQFF,TGTGCCAGCAGAGCCGGGGGAGGATACAATGAGCAGTTCTTC
TRBJ2-7,TRBV3-1/TRBV3-2,NA,TRBD2,CASSQMGGRAHEQYF,TGTGCCAGCAGCCAGATGGGAGGGAGGGCCCACGAGCAGTACTTC
TRBJ2-7,TRBV4-1,few,TRBD1,CASSQAGTGVYEQYF,TGCGCCAGCAGCCAGGCCGGGACAGGGGTGTACGAGCAGTACTTC
TRBJ2-5,TRBV7-8,NA,TRBD1,CASSLQGAGETQYF,TGTGCCAGCAGCTTACAGGGGGCCGGGGAGACCCAGTACTTC
TRBJ2-3,TRBV5-1,NA,TRBD2,CASSNGLAGGTDTQYF,TGCGCCAGCAGCAACGGACTAGCGGGAGGAACAGATACGCAGTATTTT
TRBJ1-3,TRBV7-2,NA,NA,CASSVMLGAHGNTIYF,TGTGCCAGCAGCGTCATGTTAGGGGCGCATGGAAACACCATATATTTT
TRBJ2-5,TRBV12-3/TRBV12-4,NA,NA,CASSSVETQYF,TGTGCCAGCAGTTCCGTAGAGACCCAGTACTTC